A selection of T cell receptor beta chains follows, all from one sample in a study of regulatory T cells in long-lasting Graves disease. MiXCR was run by TCRdb on the multiplex PCR reads, yielding one entry per CDR3 protein. The sample shows roughly 560,000 distinct CDR3 sequences, about 11% of them seen only once. These records were also assigned to another study, of T cells in Graves' hyperthyroidism and ophthalmopathy.

Sequenced material: peripheral blood mononuclear cells (PBMCs), taken at new diagnosis, from a patient treated with antithyroid drugs. The source of these receptors is a woman between 25 and 40 years old with Graves disease. CDR3s include the opening cysteine and the closing phenylalanine or tryptophan. The D gene is left open where the match is weak. Size is stated for part of the rows, as once, few or many counts, or as a class when the clone is expanded.

V gene	J gene	D gene	clone size	CDR3 DNA	CDR3 protein
TRBV20-1	TRBJ1-1	-	-	TGCAGTGCCGGCCGGGGTGGGAACACTGAAGCTTTCTTT	CSAGRGGNTEAFF
TRBV19	TRBJ1-2	-	-	TGTGCCAGTAGCCTCCAGACGCCAGATAAACCCTATGGCTACACCTTC	CASSLQTPDKPYGYTF
TRBV9	TRBJ1-1	-	many	TGTGCCAGCAGCGTAGATGGGGTTTTGAACACTGAAGCTTTCTTT	CASSVDGVLNTEAFF
TRBV9	TRBJ2-1	-	-	TGTGCCAGCAGCGTAGATTGGGGCGGGGGCAGTGAGCAGTTCTTC	CASSVDWGGGSEQFF
TRBV25-1	TRBJ2-7	-	few	TGTGCCAGCAGTGCCCTACACGAGCAGTACTTC	CASSALHEQYF
TRBV18	TRBJ2-2	TRBD2	-	TGTGCCAGCTCATCCCTAGCGGGAGGGACGAACACCGGGGAGCTGTTTTTT	CASSSLAGGTNTGELFF
TRBV30	TRBJ1-1	-	many	TGTGCCTGGAGTGACCGGGGGCACGCTGAAGCTTTCTTT	CAWSDRGHAEAFF
TRBV29-1	TRBJ2-1	-	-	TGCAGCGTTTATGACGGGAACGCGCAGTTCTTC	CSVYDGNAQFF
TRBV9	TRBJ1-1	TRBD1	many	TGTGCCAGCAGCCACCCTAGGACAGGGAAGAACACTGAAGCTTTCTTT	CASSHPRTGKNTEAFF
TRBV28	TRBJ2-4	TRBD2	many	TGTGCCAGCAGGCCCGGGACTAGCTTTGCCAAAAACATTCAGTACTTC	CASRPGTSFAKNIQYF